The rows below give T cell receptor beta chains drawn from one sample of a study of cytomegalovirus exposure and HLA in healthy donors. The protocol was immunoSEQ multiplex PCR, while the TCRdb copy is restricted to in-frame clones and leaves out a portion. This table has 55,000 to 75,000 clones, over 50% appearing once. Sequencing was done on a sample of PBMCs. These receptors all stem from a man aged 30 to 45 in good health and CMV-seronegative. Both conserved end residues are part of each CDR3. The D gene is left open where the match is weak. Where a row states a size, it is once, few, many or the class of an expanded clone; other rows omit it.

cdr3_aa: CASSPGTGDTGELFF
cdr3_nt: TGTGCCAGCTCACCCGGGACAGGTGACACCGGGGAGCTGTTTTTT
d_call: TRBD1
clone_size: -
v_call: TRBV18
j_call: TRBJ2-2

cdr3_aa: CASSPTGTGYGYTF
cdr3_nt: TGTGCCAGCAGCCCAACCGGGACAGGCTATGGCTACACCTTC
d_call: TRBD1
clone_size: once
v_call: TRBV7-2
j_call: TRBJ1-2

cdr3_aa: CASSPLQGYAEAFF
cdr3_nt: TGTGCCAGCTCACCGTTACAGGGTTATGCTGAAGCTTTCTTT
d_call: -
clone_size: -
v_call: TRBV18
j_call: TRBJ1-1

cdr3_aa: CASSQDLAGGQFF
cdr3_nt: TGCGCCAGCAGCCAAGATCTAGCGGGGGGGCAGTTCTTC
d_call: TRBD2
clone_size: -
v_call: TRBV4-1
j_call: TRBJ2-1

cdr3_aa: CASSPDGGGVIYEQYF
cdr3_nt: TGTGCCAGCTCCCCCGACGGGGGGGGAGTGATCTACGAGCAGTACTTC
d_call: TRBD2
clone_size: -
v_call: TRBV5-4
j_call: TRBJ2-7

cdr3_aa: CAIRFTDTRNYGYTF
cdr3_nt: TGTGCCATTAGGTTTACAGACACAAGAAACTATGGCTACACCTTC
d_call: -
clone_size: -
v_call: TRBV10-3
j_call: TRBJ1-2

cdr3_aa: CASSLRGNTEAFF
cdr3_nt: TGTGCCAGCAGCCTCAGGGGGAACACTGAAGCTTTCTTT
d_call: -
clone_size: few
v_call: TRBV5-4
j_call: TRBJ1-1

cdr3_aa: CASSLERRGTQYF
cdr3_nt: TGTGCCAGCAGCTTAGAGCGGAGGGGGACCCAGTACTTC
d_call: -
clone_size: -
v_call: TRBV7-8
j_call: TRBJ2-5

cdr3_aa: CASSLRQKTNTGELFF
cdr3_nt: TGTGCCAGCAGCTTAAGACAGAAAACTAACACCGGGGAGCTGTTTTTT
d_call: -
clone_size: -
v_call: TRBV11-3
j_call: TRBJ2-2

cdr3_aa: CASSTRYQETQYF
cdr3_nt: TGCGCCAGCAGCACTAGATACCAAGAGACCCAGTACTTC
d_call: -
clone_size: -
v_call: TRBV5-1
j_call: TRBJ2-5

cdr3_aa: CAWSSDRGGNQPQHF
cdr3_nt: TGTGCCTGGAGTTCGGACAGGGGTGGCAATCAGCCCCAGCATTTT
d_call: TRBD1
clone_size: few
v_call: TRBV30
j_call: TRBJ1-5

cdr3_aa: CASRKAGNQPQHF
cdr3_nt: TGTGCCAGCAGGAAAGCGGGGAATCAGCCCCAGCATTTT
d_call: -
clone_size: -
v_call: TRBV6-5
j_call: TRBJ1-5

cdr3_aa: CASSRQELVEPQHF
cdr3_nt: TGTGCCAGCAGCCGACAGGAGTTAGTGGAGCCCCAGCATTTT
d_call: -
clone_size: -
v_call: TRBV5-8
j_call: TRBJ1-5

cdr3_aa: CASSQWDSNYGYTF
cdr3_nt: TGTGCCAGCAGTCAATGGGACAGTAACTATGGCTACACCTTC
d_call: TRBD1
clone_size: -
v_call: TRBV6-5
j_call: TRBJ1-2

cdr3_aa: CASSPRSWAGNQPQHF
cdr3_nt: TGTGCCAGCAGCCCTCGCTCGTGGGCAGGGAATCAGCCCCAGCATTTT
d_call: -
clone_size: few
v_call: TRBV7-9
j_call: TRBJ1-5

cdr3_aa: CASRQELVQETQYF
cdr3_nt: TGTGCCAGCAGGCAAGAACTAGTCCAAGAGACCCAGTACTTC
d_call: -
clone_size: few
v_call: TRBV5-4
j_call: TRBJ2-5

cdr3_aa: CASRAGGYTGELFF
cdr3_nt: TGTGCCAGCAGAGCAGGGGGCTACACCGGGGAGCTGTTTTTT
d_call: TRBD1
clone_size: few
v_call: TRBV7-6
j_call: TRBJ2-2

cdr3_aa: CASSQGGNYGYTF
cdr3_nt: TGCGCCAGCAGCCAGGGGGGGAACTATGGCTACACCTTC
d_call: -
clone_size: -
v_call: TRBV4-1
j_call: TRBJ1-2

cdr3_aa: CASSQEARGYTF
cdr3_nt: TGTGCCAGCAGCCAAGAAGCGCGTGGCTACACCTTC
d_call: -
clone_size: -
v_call: TRBV4-2
j_call: TRBJ1-2

cdr3_aa: CAWTRNRASYGYTF
cdr3_nt: TGTGCCTGGACTAGAAACAGGGCCTCCTATGGCTACACCTTC
d_call: -
clone_size: few
v_call: TRBV30
j_call: TRBJ1-2

cdr3_aa: CASSPRTSGGAREQFF
cdr3_nt: TGTGCCAGCAGCCCCCGGACTAGCGGGGGGGCCAGGGAGCAGTTCTTC
d_call: TRBD2
clone_size: -
v_call: TRBV9
j_call: TRBJ2-1

cdr3_aa: CASSSVSAGELFF
cdr3_nt: TGTGCCAGCAGCTCGGTCTCCGCCGGGGAGCTGTTTTTT
d_call: -
clone_size: -
v_call: TRBV14
j_call: TRBJ2-2

cdr3_aa: CASSLGQQIVNEQYF
cdr3_nt: TGTGCCAGCAGCTTAGGTCAACAGATAGTGAACGAGCAGTACTTC
d_call: -
clone_size: few
v_call: TRBV7-9
j_call: TRBJ2-7

cdr3_aa: CASSPGQSLQETQYF
cdr3_nt: TGTGCCAGCTCACCTGGACAGAGCCTACAAGAGACCCAGTACTTC
d_call: -
clone_size: -
v_call: TRBV18
j_call: TRBJ2-5

cdr3_aa: CSVDNGAEEKLFF
cdr3_nt: TGCAGCGTTGACAATGGGGCGGAGGAAAAACTGTTTTTT
d_call: -
clone_size: -
v_call: TRBV29-1
j_call: TRBJ1-4

cdr3_aa: CASKGDSYEQYF
cdr3_nt: TGTGCCAGCAAGGGGGACTCCTACGAGCAGTACTTC
d_call: -
clone_size: -
v_call: TRBV6-6
j_call: TRBJ2-7

cdr3_aa: CAWGTGDNQPQHF
cdr3_nt: TGTGCCTGGGGGACAGGGGACAATCAGCCCCAGCATTTT
d_call: TRBD1
clone_size: few
v_call: TRBV30
j_call: TRBJ1-5

cdr3_aa: CASSFPRGKFQPQHF
cdr3_nt: TGTGCCAGCAGCTTCCCCAGGGGGAAATTTCAGCCCCAGCATTTT
d_call: TRBD1
clone_size: -
v_call: TRBV7-9
j_call: TRBJ1-5

cdr3_aa: CATSSGRDTSYEQYF
cdr3_nt: TGTGCCACCAGCAGCGGGAGGGACACTTCCTACGAGCAGTACTTC
d_call: TRBD2
clone_size: -
v_call: TRBV15
j_call: TRBJ2-7

cdr3_aa: CASSQDPPETGLYEQYF
cdr3_nt: TGTGCCAGCAGCCAAGACCCGCCCGAGACAGGCCTCTACGAGCAGTACTTC
d_call: -
clone_size: -
v_call: TRBV4-2
j_call: TRBJ2-7

cdr3_aa: CASILSGGENTGELFF
cdr3_nt: TGCGCCAGCATCCTTAGCGGGGGGGAGAACACCGGGGAGCTGTTTTTT
d_call: TRBD2
clone_size: -
v_call: TRBV10-2
j_call: TRBJ2-2

cdr3_aa: CASSGRGGGEYVDEQFF
cdr3_nt: TGCGCCAGCAGCGGAAGAGGGGGCGGGGAGTATGTCGATGAGCAGTTCTTC
d_call: -
clone_size: -
v_call: TRBV4-1
j_call: TRBJ2-1

cdr3_aa: CASSYSYMDTQYF
cdr3_nt: TGTGCCAGCAGTTACTCGTACATGGATACGCAGTATTTT
d_call: -
clone_size: -
v_call: TRBV6-5
j_call: TRBJ2-3

cdr3_aa: CASSFRGGPYEQYF
cdr3_nt: TGTGCCAGCAGCTTCCGGGGAGGGCCGTACGAGCAGTACTTC
d_call: TRBD2
clone_size: -
v_call: TRBV7-2
j_call: TRBJ2-7

cdr3_aa: CASSFGSETEAFF
cdr3_nt: TGTGCCAGCAGTTTTGGGAGTGAGACTGAAGCTTTCTTT
d_call: -
clone_size: few
v_call: TRBV12-1
j_call: TRBJ1-1

cdr3_aa: CATSRAWDRADSPLHF
cdr3_nt: TGTGCCACCAGCAGAGCCTGGGACAGGGCCGACTCACCCCTCCACTTT
d_call: TRBD1
clone_size: -
v_call: TRBV15
j_call: TRBJ1-6

cdr3_aa: CASSNDLQGYEQYF
cdr3_nt: TGTGCCAGCAGTAACGACCTACAGGGCTACGAGCAGTACTTC
d_call: -
clone_size: -
v_call: TRBV6-1
j_call: TRBJ2-7

cdr3_aa: CASSFGAGEAFF
cdr3_nt: TGCGCCAGCAGCTTCGGAGCAGGGGAAGCTTTCTTT
d_call: -
clone_size: few
v_call: TRBV5-1
j_call: TRBJ1-1

cdr3_aa: CAWSDPTGMNTEAFF
cdr3_nt: TGTGCCTGGAGTGACCCGACAGGGATGAACACTGAAGCTTTCTTT
d_call: TRBD1
clone_size: -
v_call: TRBV30
j_call: TRBJ1-1

cdr3_aa: CASSLRDRGYEQYF
cdr3_nt: TGTGCCAGCAGCTTACGGGACAGGGGCTACGAGCAGTACTTC
d_call: TRBD1
clone_size: -
v_call: TRBV7-9
j_call: TRBJ2-7

cdr3_aa: CASSPEGRGVTGAFF
cdr3_nt: TGCGCCAGCAGCCCAGAAGGCAGGGGCGTCACAGGGGCTTTCTTT
d_call: -
clone_size: -
v_call: TRBV4-1
j_call: TRBJ1-1

cdr3_aa: CATSRPRLADYNEQFF
cdr3_nt: TGTGCCACCAGCAGACCTAGACTAGCAGACTACAATGAGCAGTTCTTC
d_call: TRBD2
clone_size: -
v_call: TRBV15
j_call: TRBJ2-1

cdr3_aa: CASSLSGTGGSSSYGYTF
cdr3_nt: TGTGCCAGTAGCCTGTCCGGGACAGGGGGAAGTTCGTCCTATGGCTACACCTTC
d_call: TRBD1
clone_size: -
v_call: TRBV19
j_call: TRBJ1-2

cdr3_aa: CASSSPQGLLHF
cdr3_nt: TGTGCCAGCAGCTCCCCTCAGGGGCTTCTGCATTTT
d_call: -
clone_size: few
v_call: TRBV6-6
j_call: TRBJ1-5

cdr3_aa: CASSPKGQGAEKLFF
cdr3_nt: TGTGCCAGCTCACCAAAGGGACAGGGGGCGGAAAAACTGTTTTTT
d_call: TRBD1
clone_size: -
v_call: TRBV18
j_call: TRBJ1-4

cdr3_aa: CASSGAGGQETQYF
cdr3_nt: TGTGCCAGCAGCGGAGCGGGGGGGCAAGAGACCCAGTACTTC
d_call: TRBD2
clone_size: -
v_call: TRBV5-4
j_call: TRBJ2-5

cdr3_aa: CASRRGQMNTEAFF
cdr3_nt: TGTGCCAGCAGGAGGGGACAGATGAACACTGAAGCTTTCTTT
d_call: TRBD1
clone_size: -
v_call: TRBV5-4
j_call: TRBJ1-1

cdr3_aa: CASSTDRGSAFF
cdr3_nt: TGTGCCAGCAGCACGGACAGGGGCTCGGCTTTCTTT
d_call: TRBD1
clone_size: -
v_call: TRBV13
j_call: TRBJ1-1

cdr3_aa: CASSQDQGGSYEQYF
cdr3_nt: TGTGCCAGCAGCCAAGATCAAGGGGGCAGCTACGAGCAGTACTTC
d_call: TRBD1
clone_size: -
v_call: TRBV4-2
j_call: TRBJ2-7

cdr3_aa: CASSLSTENRNTIYF
cdr3_nt: TGTGCCAGCAGCTTAAGTACCGAGAACCGAAACACCATATATTTT
d_call: -
clone_size: -
v_call: TRBV7-2
j_call: TRBJ1-3

cdr3_aa: CASSRRDRDTGELFF
cdr3_nt: TGCGCCAGCAGCCGCCGGGACAGAGACACCGGGGAGCTGTTTTTT
d_call: TRBD1
clone_size: -
v_call: TRBV4-1
j_call: TRBJ2-2

cdr3_aa: CASSYSSGATNEKLFF
cdr3_nt: TGTGCCAGCAGTTACTCGTCGGGGGCAACTAATGAAAAACTGTTTTTT
d_call: -
clone_size: -
v_call: TRBV6-5
j_call: TRBJ1-4

cdr3_aa: CASSEAFAGYSYEQYF
cdr3_nt: TGTGCCAGCAGTGAAGCGTTCGCAGGCTACTCCTACGAGCAGTACTTC
d_call: -
clone_size: few
v_call: TRBV6-1
j_call: TRBJ2-7

cdr3_aa: CASSEDNYGYTF
cdr3_nt: TGTGCCAGTAGCGAGGATAACTATGGCTACACCTTC
d_call: -
clone_size: few
v_call: TRBV19
j_call: TRBJ1-2

cdr3_aa: CASSLLGGSYEQYF
cdr3_nt: TGCGCCAGCAGCTTGCTCGGGGGTTCCTACGAGCAGTACTTC
d_call: -
clone_size: -
v_call: TRBV5-1
j_call: TRBJ2-7

cdr3_aa: CASIRDRETRELFF
cdr3_nt: TGTGCCAGCATCCGGGACAGGGAGACCCGGGAGCTGTTTTTT
d_call: TRBD1
clone_size: -
v_call: TRBV11-2
j_call: TRBJ2-2

cdr3_aa: CASSLRTSGGNEQFF
cdr3_nt: TGTGCCAGCAGCCTAAGGACTAGCGGGGGAAATGAGCAGTTCTTC
d_call: TRBD2
clone_size: -
v_call: TRBV6-5
j_call: TRBJ2-1

cdr3_aa: CASWAGGSTDTQYF
cdr3_nt: TGTGCCAGCTGGGCAGGGGGATCCACAGATACGCAGTATTTT
d_call: TRBD1
clone_size: -
v_call: TRBV2
j_call: TRBJ2-3

cdr3_aa: CASSQDRGAGNTIYF
cdr3_nt: TGTGCCAGCAGCCAGGACAGGGGTGCGGGAAACACCATATATTTT
d_call: TRBD1
clone_size: -
v_call: TRBV2
j_call: TRBJ1-3